This T cell receptor (beta chain) is from a study of cytomegalovirus exposure and HLA in healthy donors. Notes on the study in general: Sequencing depth roughly uniform across donors was assumed in presence/absence analyses. Earlier results showed most TCR beta V segments being productive about 87% or about 30% of the time.

Details on this clone: Its antigen remains unknown.

This CDR3 has 15 amino acids. The germline gives CDR1 LGHNA, CDR2 YSLEER. Trimming cost V 3 bases and J 3 bases; bases outside gene matches: 4. PCR primers comprised 60 Vbeta and 13 Jbeta primers. Produced via immunoSEQ multiplex PCR; TCRdb's table is partial and in-frame only. The sample has 150,000 to 200,000 clones, roughly four fifths seen once; the top ten hold 4.1%. This receptor was obtained from a man over 45 in good health and CMV-seropositive. The specimen was PBMCs. This chain joins TRBV4-3 and TRBJ2-7, with 11 nucleotides matching TRBD1. CDR3 sequence reads: CASSQTGTGGYEQYF. As DNA, the CDR3 is TGCGCCAGCAGCCAGACCGGGACAGGGGGCTACGAGCAGTACTTC.